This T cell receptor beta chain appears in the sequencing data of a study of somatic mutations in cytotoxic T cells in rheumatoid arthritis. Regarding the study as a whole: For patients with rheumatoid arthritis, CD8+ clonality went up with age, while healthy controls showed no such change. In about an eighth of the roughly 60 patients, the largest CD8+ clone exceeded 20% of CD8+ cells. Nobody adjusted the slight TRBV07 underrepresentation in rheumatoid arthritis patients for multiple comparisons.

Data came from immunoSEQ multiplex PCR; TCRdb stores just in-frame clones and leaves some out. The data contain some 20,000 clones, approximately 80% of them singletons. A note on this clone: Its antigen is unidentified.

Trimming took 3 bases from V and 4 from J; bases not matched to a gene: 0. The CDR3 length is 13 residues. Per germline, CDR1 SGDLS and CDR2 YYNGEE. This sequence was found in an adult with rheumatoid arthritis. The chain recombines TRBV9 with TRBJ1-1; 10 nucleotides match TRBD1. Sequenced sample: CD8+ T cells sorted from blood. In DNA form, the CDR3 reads TGTGCCAGCAGCGGGACAGGGGGCACTGAAGCTTTCTTT. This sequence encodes CASSGTGGTEAFF.